This T cell receptor beta chain comes out of a study of molecular identifiers for immune sequencing clone quantification. For the study at large: Naive CD8 RNA (roughly 20,000 or 100,000 cells) was divided into five aliquots, with four sequenced. General observations from the study: Clones exceeding 20 RNA copies carried over 99% of effector molecules but under 1% of naive-cell molecules. A single cell's spiked Jurkat TCR RNA was reportedly detectable among fewer than 1.1 million naive cells.

CDR1 is SQVTM and CDR2 is ANQGSEA in the germline V gene. The CDR3 has 12 amino acids. The V end was cut by 2 bases, the J end by 6 bases, with 11 bases between. This clonotype was seen at least ten times. Its antigen remains unidentified. TCRdb re-derived calls from the PCR reads in MiXCR, one entry per CDR3 protein. The sample lists 65,000 or so distinct CDR3 sequences, about 18% occurring once. The chain recombines TRBV29-1 with TRBJ2-7, with a weak D call TRBD1 (5 bases). The sequencing input was naive CD8+ T cells from blood, with Jurkat cell RNA spiked in. Subset in this sample: FACS-sorted CD8+CD4-CCR7+CD45RA+ naive T cells. The receptor was isolated from a human donor in good health. Some libraries in this study had Jurkat cell RNA spiked in. The DNA of the CDR3 is TGCAGCGTTGAACAGGGATCCGGCGAGCAGTACTTC. Residues: CSVEQGSGEQYF.